This entry is about one T cell receptor (beta chain). The data derive from a study of blood T cell repertoires in COVID-19. Germline trimming cut 1 base from V and 0 bases from J; bases unmatched to any gene: 6. From germline, CDR1 is LNHDA and CDR2 SQIVND (reference sequence). The CDR3 covers 17 residues. Sequencing used immunoSEQ multiplex PCR; TCRdb keeps in-frame clones, though not all of them. Counted here are 230,000 or so clones, about 80% occurring once; the ten biggest clones make up 4.4%. Sequenced material: peripheral blood. The rearrangement uses TRBV19 and TRBJ2-3, with 8 bases matching TRBD2. This TCR derives from a man in his fifties or sixties with active or convalescent COVID-19. This CDR3 is CASSIASGGSSTDTQYF. The CDR3 nucleotides are TGTGCCAGTAGTATAGCCAGCGGGGGATCTAGCACAGATACGCAGTATTTT.